The 21 T cell receptor beta chains presented below share a single source sample, sequenced in a study of PD-L1 blockade in urothelial cancer. Libraries were prepared by immunoSEQ multiplex PCR; TCRdb keeps only in-frame clonotypes and omits some of them. The sample carries over 100,000 clones, around 85% recorded once. Time point meaning: pretreatment peripheral blood. Sequenced material: PBMCs, taken around atezolizumab (anti-PD-L1) treatment. All receptors derive from a man over 45 with urothelial cancer.

V usage is TRBV7-3 and J usage is TRBJ1-1, with D uncertain. The CDR3 totals 13 residues. Germline assignment: CDR1 SGHTA and CDR2 FQGTGA. V lost 4 bases to trimming and J lost 1 base, with 7 bases between them. The CDR3 DNA reads TGTGCCAGCAGCTCACAAGAGAACACTGAAGCTTTCTTT. Amino acids: CASSSQENTEAFF.

V is TRBV5-4 and J is TRBJ2-2, with 8 positions matching TRBD2. CDR1 SGHNT and CDR2 YYREEE come from the germline V gene (reference sequence). Trimming at V came to 2 bases and at J to 0 bases, leaving 3 bases not matched to a gene. The CDR3 runs 16 residues. CDR3 coding DNA: TGTGCCAGCAGCTTCCAACTAGCGGCGAACACCGGGGAGCTGTTTTTT. It is translated as CASSFQLAANTGELFF.

The chain has TRBV5-1 and TRBJ1-6; D perhaps matches TRBD1 (6 bases). The CDR3 consists of 16 residues. V was cut by 4 bases and J by 6 bases, with 17 bases left in between. Germline V gene sequence: CDR1 SGHRS, CDR2 YFSETQ. As DNA, the CDR3 is TGCGCCAGCAGCATAGGACAGAGCTCATTTAATTCACCCCTCCACTTT. As protein: CASSIGQSSFNSPLHF.

CDR3 nucleotide sequence: TGCGCCAGCAGCCAAACCGGTGAGTCCTACGAGCAGTACTTC. It specifies CASSQTGESYEQYF. The chain is built from TRBV5-1 and TRBJ2-7, with no clear D. Trimming cost V 4 bases and J 1 base, with 12 bases left between them. The germline V gene encodes CDR1 SGHRS and CDR2 YFSETQ. CDR3 size: 14 residues. Full variable domain (rest looked up from reference TRBV5-1 and TRBJ2-7): KAGVTQTPRYLIKTRGQQVTLSCSPISGHRSVSWYQQTPGQGLQFLFEYFSETQRNKGNFPGRFSGRQFSNSRSEMNVSTLELGDSALYLCASSQTGESYEQYFGPGTRLTVT.

This clone was detected once. This chain connects TRBV19 to TRBJ2-1, with 7 bases lining up with TRBD2. In germline, CDR1 is LNHDA, CDR2 SQIVND (reference sequence). V trimming: 4 bases; J trimming: 5 bases; junction bases outside the gene matches: 5. This CDR3 spans 14 amino acids. CDR3 in amino acids: CASSTGRGDNEQFF. The CDR3 DNA sequence: TGTGCCAGTAGTACAGGTCGGGGGGACAATGAGCAGTTCTTC.

This chain links TRBV30 with TRBJ2-4, with a weak D call TRBD1 (5 bases). Germline V gene lookup returns CDR1 GTSNPN and CDR2 SVGIG (reference sequence). The CDR3 has 15 amino acids. V was cut by 3 bases and J by 5 bases, with 17 bases left in between. The CDR3 coding sequence is TGTGCCTGGAGCCAAAAAGGGCAGGGTGAAAACATTCAGTACTTC. It translates to CAWSQKGQGENIQYF.

V gene TRBV27 combines with J gene TRBJ2-3, with a weak D call TRBD1 (5 bases). Germline CDR1 and CDR2: MNHEY and SMNVEV (reference sequence). The CDR3 is 14 residues long. V gave up 3 bases and J gave up 3 bases, with 10 bases separating them. Here the CDR3 DNA reads TGTGCCAGCAGTTTGTCCAGGGTTACAGATACGCAGTATTTT. Its translation: CASSLSRVTDTQYF.

The chain carries TRBV6-1 and TRBJ1-5; no clear D gene. Trimming took off 6 bases at V and 0 bases at J, with 12 bases between the two ends. Germline V CDR1 and CDR2: MNHNS, SASEGT. The CDR3 has 15 residues. DNA of the CDR3: TGTGCCAGCAGCTCGGAGGGCCTTAGCAATCAGCCCCAGCATTTT. Its translation is CASSSEGLSNQPQHF.

The chain uses TRBV4-2 and TRBJ1-6; the D is unclear. There are 17 residues in the CDR3. V was trimmed by 2 bases and J by 0 bases, leaving 11 bases between them. From germline, CDR1 is LGHNA and CDR2 YNFKEQ. The CDR3 sequence is CASSQSVGSSYNSPLHF. CDR3 bases: TGTGCCAGCAGCCAAAGCGTCGGTAGCTCCTATAATTCACCCCTCCACTTT.

The chain combines TRBV21-1 with TRBJ1-3; the table names TRBD1, a call not compared with the DNA. TRBV21-1 is a known pseudogene. The CDR3 is 16 residues long. This CDR3 reads CASSKAQGVYGNTIYF. CDR3 nucleotides: TGTGCCAGCAGCAAAGCACAGGGCGTATACGGAAACACCATATATTTT.

This clone was seen a single time. This chain's CDR3 is CASSPWESEQFF. In nucleotides, the CDR3 is TGTGCCAGCAGCCCCTGGGAGTCTGAGCAGTTCTTC. The gene calls are TRBV21-1 and TRBJ2-1; the table names TRBD2, a call not compared with the DNA. TRBV21-1 is a recognized pseudogene. CDR3 size: 12 residues.

Written as DNA, the CDR3 is TGTGCCATTACCTCACCGGGACTAGTCAGGCGAGAGACCCAGTACTTC. Translated, it gives CAITSPGLVRRETQYF. The chain combines TRBV28 with TRBJ2-5; TRBD2 aligns across 8 bases. Losses at the gene ends were 10 bases for V and 4 bases for J; bases not matched to a gene: 17. The CDR3 sequence is 16 residues long. Germline CDR1 reads MDHEN; CDR2 reads SYDVKM.

The table lists this clone with a few counts. The chain couples TRBV4-1 to TRBJ1-5, with D maybe TRBD1 (6 bases). In germline, CDR1 is MGHRA, CDR2 YSYEKL. The CDR3 runs to 16 residues. Trimming cost V 0 bases and J 5 bases, with 14 bases left between them. CDR3 region: CASSQDGAGVDQPQHF. DNA of the CDR3: TGCGCCAGCAGCCAAGATGGGGCAGGGGTGGATCAGCCCCAGCATTTT.

V and J are TRBV6-5 and TRBJ1-1, with D possibly TRBD1 on 6 matching bases. With 5 bases removed from V and 9 bases from J, the gap between germline ends came to 19 bases. CDR3 length: 14 amino acids. Germline V gene sequence: CDR1 MNHEY, CDR2 SVGAGI. This CDR3 reads CASSQRGAGGKAFF. CDR3 bases: TGTGCCAGCAGTCAAAGGGGGGCCGGGGGGAAAGCTTTCTTT.

The chain uses TRBV7-9 and TRBJ2-2; 10 nucleotides agree with TRBD2. Germline trimming cut 5 bases from V and 7 bases from J; bases unmatched to any gene: 13. CDR3 size: 17 residues. Germline lookup yields CDR1 SEHNR and CDR2 FQNEAQ (reference sequence). The CDR3 protein is CASSQPWSGRADGELFF. The CDR3 bases are TGTGCCAGCAGCCAACCATGGAGCGGGAGGGCCGACGGGGAGCTGTTTTTT.

The chain recombines TRBV28 with TRBJ2-5; tentatively, D is TRBD2 (6 bases). This CDR3 contains 15 residues. Trimming removed 3 bases from V and 8 bases from J, with 19 bases in between. Per the germline V gene, CDR1 is MDHEN and CDR2 is SYDVKM. The CDR3 loop is CASSFRLVQPQTQYF. As DNA, the CDR3 is TGTGCCAGCAGTTTCCGACTAGTCCAACCCCAAACCCAGTACTTC.

V and J are TRBV5-1 and TRBJ2-7, with a tentative D call TRBD1 (6 bases). V was shortened by 2 bases and J by 5 bases, with 11 bases between the two germline ends. There are 13 residues in the CDR3. The V gene's germline CDR1 is SGHRS and CDR2 YFSETQ. CDR3 loop: CASSFQGLDEQYF. The CDR3 region has the DNA TGCGCCAGCAGCTTCCAGGGGCTGGACGAGCAGTACTTC.

The chain has TRBV2 and TRBJ1-1; 7 nucleotides agree with TRBD1. CDR1 is SNHLY and CDR2 is FYNNEI in the germline V gene. The trim removed 7 bases at V and 0 bases at J, leaving 2 bases unmatched. The CDR3 has 13 amino acids. CDR3 coding DNA: TGTGCCAGCACGGGACAGATGAACACTGAAGCTTTCTTT. It encodes CASTGQMNTEAFF.

CDR3: CASSLPGTSGSSEQFF. The DNA for the CDR3 is TGCGCCAGCAGCTTGCCCGGGACTAGCGGGAGTAGTGAGCAGTTCTTC. The chain links TRBV5-1 to TRBJ2-1, with 14 bases lining up with TRBD2. Germline CDR1 is SGHRS and CDR2 is YFSETQ. J gave up 9 bases and V 1 base, and 6 bases lay outside the gene matches. The CDR3 sequence is 16 residues long. The whole variable domain, remainder taken from reference TRBV5-1 and TRBJ2-1, is KAGVTQTPRYLIKTRGQQVTLSCSPISGHRSVSWYQQTPGQGLQFLFEYFSETQRNKGNFPGRFSGRQFSNSRSEMNVSTLELGDSALYLCASSLPGTSGSSEQFFGPGTRLTVL.

The rearrangement links TRBV4-2 to TRBJ1-1, with D hard to call. From germline, CDR1 is LGHNA and CDR2 YNFKEQ. The CDR3 totals 15 residues. The ends were cut back, 0 bases at V and 9 bases at J, with 17 bases in the middle. In DNA form, the CDR3 reads TGTGCCAGCAGCCAAGATCTGAGGGAAAGAGGGAAAGCTTTCTTT. It codes for CASSQDLRERGKAFF.

The rearrangement uses TRBV13 and TRBJ2-7; 8 nucleotides agree with TRBD1. Looked up from germline, CDR1 is PRHDT and CDR2 is FYEKMQ (reference sequence). The CDR3 is 14 amino acids. The ends lost 2 bases at V and 3 bases at J; junction bases unmatched: 3. The CDR3 DNA sequence: TGTGCCAGCAGCTTACGACAGGGGATCTACGAGCAGTACTTC. Translating it yields CASSLRQGIYEQYF.